A single T cell receptor beta chain is shown here with its context. Its antigen is not yet known. No quality values exist for individual bases; no much larger clone is one base distant. The data are from a study of blood T cell repertoires in COVID-19 (dated by TCRdb to between 2020 and 2021). A note on the overall study: The collaborator samples originated in the United States, Italy and Spain and spanned the acute and convalescent phases of COVID-19. The repertoires were released in a freely available public database intended as a resource for research on the immune response to SARS-CoV-2. Where available, HLA class I and class II types were taken from metadata supplied by the sample provider and were not determined by assay-based typing. The sample metadata nearly always contained a de-identified subject ID, COVID-19 status, age in years and sex. The prospective study material was composed of cDNA or gDNA derived from T cells, B-cell-depleted T cells, or PBMCs. The samples were drawn from the first 160 participants of the ongoing ImmuneRACE study and from 1,254 subjects provided by 6 global collaborators. Deeply sampled blood TCRbeta repertoires from subjects exposed to, actively infected with, or recovered from COVID-19 were included in the dataset.

The full study reports these points: The quantity of clinical and demographic metadata differed by source and by participant and was supplied without curation.

Each collaborating institution followed its own protocols to collect whole blood in K2EDTA tubes. For TCRbeta analysis, collaborator samples were shipped as frozen whole blood, as isolated PBMCs, or as DNA extracted from either sample type. Based on the germline V gene, the CDR1 and CDR2 sequences are MNHEY and SVGEGT. Reading from cysteine to phenylalanine, the CDR3 counts 17 amino acids. The CDR3 DNA has 51 bases and is translated from base 1. V trim: 4 bases; J trim: 2 bases; unmatched bases: 12. TCRbeta CDR3 regions were amplified from genomic DNA using the immunoSEQ Assay, a bias-controlled multiplex PCR. The original methods were these. Within the assay, amplification of reference gene primers was used to estimate how many nucleated cells each sample contained. To quantify the absolute abundance of each unique TCRbeta CDR3 rearrangement, sequence reads were collapsed and filtered. For each sample, productive Simpson clonality was calculated by taking the square root of Simpson's diversity index across productive rearrangements. Sourced from immuneACCESS, this table was stored by TCRdb with only in-frame sequences that have V and J called. A share of the clones is absent; for the studies checked, an unresolved V gene accounts for under half, and the remainder has no known explanation. That table supplies the V and J calls and clone size; D and trimming were determined from the DNA. In all, the sample holds around 200,000 clones, and approximately 78% of those were seen once. Of the sample, about 3% falls within the top ten clones.

The TCR originated in a woman older than 75 with active or convalescent COVID-19. The chain is made from TRBV6-2 or TRBV6-3 and TRBJ1-2; 8 central nucleotides agree with TRBD1. Specimen: peripheral blood. Read as DNA, the sequence is TGTGCCAGCAGTTCCCGCGACAGGGGTATCTTAAACTATGGCTACACCTTC. This translates into CASSSRDRGILNYGYTF.